A selection of T cell receptor beta chains follows, all from one sample in a study of cytomegalovirus exposure and HLA in healthy donors. Repertoires were generated with immunoSEQ multiplex PCR, while TCRdb's copy carries only in-frame clones and drops some. The sample lists about 140,000 clones, over 80% occurring once. Sequenced sample: PBMCs. The source of these receptors is a female donor in good health and CMV-seronegative. Both conserved end residues are part of each CDR3.

CASSNGQGEQPQHF | TRBJ1-5 | TRBV19
CASSEGRAYEQYF | TRBJ2-7 | TRBV25-1
CASSQGTSGYEQYF | TRBJ2-7 | TRBV5-4
CASSRTGGEGELFF | TRBJ2-2 | TRBV2
CASSPGGLAGGSEQYF | TRBJ2-7 | TRBV5-4
CASSQELGLAGPLEETQYF | TRBJ2-5 | TRBV4-1
CASSLSGVYTEAFF | TRBJ1-1 | TRBV28
CASSSPRSEGRAFNQPQHF | TRBJ1-5 | TRBV28
CASSIRTSGTYEQFF | TRBJ2-1 | TRBV19
CATSERVPGELFF | TRBJ2-2 | TRBV15
CASSRGEGGTPQHF | TRBJ1-5 | TRBV28